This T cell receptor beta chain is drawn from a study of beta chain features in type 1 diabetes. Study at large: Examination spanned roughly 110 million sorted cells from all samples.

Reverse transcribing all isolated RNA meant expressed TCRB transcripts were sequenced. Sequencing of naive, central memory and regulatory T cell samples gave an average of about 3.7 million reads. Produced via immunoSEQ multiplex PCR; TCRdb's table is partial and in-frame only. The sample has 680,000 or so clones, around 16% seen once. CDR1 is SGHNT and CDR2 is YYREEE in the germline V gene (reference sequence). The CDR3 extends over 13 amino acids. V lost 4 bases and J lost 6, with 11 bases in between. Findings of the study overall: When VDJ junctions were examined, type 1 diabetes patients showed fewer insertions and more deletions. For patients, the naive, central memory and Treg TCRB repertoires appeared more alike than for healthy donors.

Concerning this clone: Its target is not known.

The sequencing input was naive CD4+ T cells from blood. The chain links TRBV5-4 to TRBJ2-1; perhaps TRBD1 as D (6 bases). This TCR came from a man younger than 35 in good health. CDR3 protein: CASSHDRINEQFF. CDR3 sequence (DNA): TGTGCCAGCAGCCACGACAGGATCAATGAGCAGTTCTTC.